These 4 T cell receptor beta chains originate from one sample sequenced in a study of T-cell reconstitution after alpha-beta-depleted transplantation in children. Unique molecular identifiers featured in how the TCRbeta library was prepared. Via MiXCR, TCRdb re-called the PCR reads, giving one row per CDR3 protein. The sample has some 550,000 distinct CDR3 sequences, roughly 23% seen once; the top ten hold 13% to 15%. The starting material was PBMCs, mostly from graft donor cells, obtained 360 days after TCRalphabeta/CD19-depleted stem cell transplant. These receptors were obtained from a boy under two years old who had a stem cell transplant for acute myeloid leukemia, so the T cells may come from the graft donor.

In this sample, this clonotype turned up many times. The rearrangement uses TRBV20-1 and TRBJ2-7; TRBD1 aligns across 7 bases. The CDR3 extends over 14 amino acids. Germline loops: CDR1 DFQATT, CDR2 SNEGSKA (reference sequence). The chain's CDR3 is CSVGDRALSYEQYV. CDR3 in DNA: TGCAGCGTAGGTGACAGGGCTCTTTCCTACGAGCAGTACGTC.

CDR3: CATSRDTSGTEAFF. CDR3 DNA sequence: TGTGCCACCAGCAGAGATACGTCCGGGACTGAAGCTTTCTTT. This chain links TRBV15 with TRBJ1-1; D is ambiguous. Germline loops: CDR1 LNHNV, CDR2 YYDKDF (reference sequence). V shed 0 bases and J shed 5 bases, with 10 bases lying between them. The CDR3 extends over 14 amino acids.

The rearrangement uses TRBV7-2 and TRBJ2-5; no reliable D call. The length of the CDR3 is 13 residues. The V end was cut by 4 bases, the J end by 1 base, with 7 bases between. Germline loops: CDR1 SGHTA, CDR2 FQGNSA. The CDR3 reads CASSSRTQETQYF. In nucleotides, the CDR3 is TGTGCCAGCAGCTCGCGGACCCAAGAGACCCAGTACTTC.

This clonotype has at least ten counts. CDR3 in DNA: TGTGCCAGCAATGGACAGGCGGTGAACACTGAAGCTTTCTTT. The encoded protein is CASNGQAVNTEAFF. J is TRBJ1-1 and V is TRBV12-3 or TRBV12-4; 7 bases match TRBD1. The V and J ends lost 7 bases and 0 bases, in that order; junction bases with no gene match: 5. The CDR3 covers 14 residues.